This T cell receptor beta chain was captured in a study of blood T cells in healthy people across ages. Study-wide findings and caveats: Roughly linearly, TCR beta diversity per million T cells fell as age increased.

Remarks on this clonotype: What it binds is unknown.

The sample providers were healthy Caucasian people from Russia, aged about 6 to 90. The CDR3 has 15 amino acids. Trimming cost V 7 bases and J 2 bases, with 16 bases left between them. Sample-barcoded 5' priming and a J-beta primer mix drove a second PCR of roughly 7 to 11 cycles. TCRdb reprocessed the 5' RACE reads via MiXCR and lists one record per CDR3 protein. The table shows fewer than 800,000 distinct CDR3 sequences, with more than 40% occurring only once. The rearrangement joins TRBV12-3 or TRBV12-4 to TRBJ2-3; perhaps TRBD2 as D (6 bases). Sequencing was done on a sample of blood. The source is an older woman in good health. CDR3 coding DNA: TGTGCCAGCATCTCGGGTAGCGGATTCACAGATACGCAGTATTTT. This encodes CASISGSGFTDTQYF.